The 23 T cell receptor delta chains given below trace back to one sample, sequenced in a study of gamma-delta T cells after stem cell transplantation. TCRdb reprocessed the RT-PCR reads using CATT. Of 2,000 to 2,500 delta-chain clones in the sample, 30% are singletons; the top ten hold approximately 34%. The material sequenced was gamma-delta T cells. The receptor source for this set is a human donor. It is not recorded whose cells these are; they may come from a transplant donor.

J is TRDJ3 and V is TRDV2; 12 bases map to TRDD3. Trimming at V came to 3 bases and at J to 2 bases, leaving 10 bases not matched to a gene. CDR1 is GEAIGNYY, CDR2 EKD, per germline. The CDR3 runs to 20 residues. CDR3 loop: CACDPVLGDTIPWDTRQMFF. CDR3 DNA sequence: TGTGCCTGTGACCCTGTACTGGGGGATACAATCCCCTGGGACACCCGACAGATGTTTTTC.

The rearrangement joins TRDV2 to TRDJ1; TRDD3 matches at 13 bases. The CDR3 has 15 amino acids. V shed 3 bases and J 9 bases; nucleotides not matched to a gene: 9. The germline gives CDR1 GEAIGNYY, CDR2 EKD. The CDR3 reads CACDDPYWGIRQLIF. In nucleotides, the CDR3 is TGTGCCTGTGACGACCCGTACTGGGGGATACGCCAACTCATCTTT.

In this sample, this clone turned up a few times. This clone may be a read error of a much larger clone one base away. The J gene is TRDJ1, the V gene TRDV2; TRDD3 might be the D (6 bases). V lost 0 bases and J lost 3, with 13 bases in between. The CDR3 runs 15 residues. In germline, CDR1 is GEAIGNYY, CDR2 EKD. CDR3 in amino acids: CACDTLGGTADKLIF. CDR3 bases: TGTGCCTGTGACACCTTGGGGGGAACTGCCGATAAACTCATCTTT.

Note on this clone: A far bigger clonotype differs at one base, so this is likely a read error. The chain is built from TRDV3 and TRDJ1; D ambiguous. The CDR3 spans 15 residues. With 2 bases removed from V and 3 bases from J, the gap between germline ends came to 19 bases. Per the germline V gene, CDR1 is TVYSNPD and CDR2 is GDNSRS (reference sequence). The CDR3 here is CAFETPIAHADKLIF. The DNA of the CDR3 is TGTGCCTTTGAGACCCCTATAGCCCACGCCGATAAACTCATCTTT.

The chain couples TRDV2 to TRDJ1; 7 bases are shared with TRDD3. The CDR3 contains 18 residues. Germline V gene lookup returns CDR1 GEAIGNYY and CDR2 EKD. Trimming at V came to 0 bases and at J to 0 bases, leaving 12 bases not matched to a gene. The CDR3 DNA is TGTGCCTGTGACACCGTCTCTGGTGGTGGGGGAGACACCGATAAACTCATCTTT. As protein: CACDTVSGGGGDTDKLIF.

By share of the sample, this clone is medium-sized. This likely stems from a read error, as it lies one base from a far larger clone. The chain joins TRDV2 to TRDJ3; 7 nucleotides align to TRDD3. The CDR3 spans 25 residues. Germline lookup yields CDR1 GEAIGNYY and CDR2 EKD. CDR3 DNA sequence: TGTGCCTGTGACACCGTGAGTGGATGGGGGACCCCGCTTCGTTTATCGTCCTGGGGCACCCGACAGATGTTTTTC. Amino acids: CACDTVSGWGTPLRLSSWGTRQMFF.

The CDR3 nucleotides are TGTGCTCTTGGGGAACTGGGGGGGCCCTTCCTACCTCGTACTGGGGGGAGACTCATCTTT. It translates to CALGELGGPFLPRTGGRLIF. The chain recombines TRDV1 with TRDJ1; D is perhaps TRDD2 (9 bases). V lost 0 bases to trimming and J lost 10 bases, with 33 bases between them. The CDR3 is 20 residues long. Germline V gives CDR1 TSWWSYY, CDR2 QGS.

By share, this clone counts as medium-sized. This specimen includes other DNA sequences encoding the same CDR3. The rearrangement joins TRDV2 to TRDJ1; tentatively, D is TRDD2 (6 bases). Germline V gene sequence: CDR1 GEAIGNYY, CDR2 EKD. The ends were cut back, 5 bases at V and 3 bases at J, with 18 bases in the middle. The CDR3 is made up of 15 amino acids. For the CDR3, the DNA is TGTGCCTGTGTGGAGATGGGGTCTTCCTCCGATAAACTCATCTTT. This sequence encodes CACVEMGSSSDKLIF.

This clone has a handful of counts. It differs at one base from a far larger clone, so likely a read error. Other DNA sequences from this sample encode an identical CDR3 as well. The chain carries TRDV2 and TRDJ3; 7 bases match TRDD3. This CDR3 is built from 25 residues. Germline lookup yields CDR1 GEAIGNYY and CDR2 EKD. The CDR3 coding sequence is TGTGCCTGTGACACCGTGAGTGGATGGGGGACCCCGCTTCGTTTATCGTCCTGGGACACCCGACAGATGTTCTTC. Amino acid sequence: CACDTVSGWGTPLRLSSWDTRQMFF.

This clone turned up a few times. V and J are TRDV1 and TRDJ2, with TRDD3 identical over 9 bases. CDR1 TSWWSYY and CDR2 QGS come from the germline V gene. With 0 bases clipped from V and 0 bases from J, the junction kept 20 bases outside the gene matches. The CDR3 is 23 amino acids. The CDR3 DNA reads TGTGCTCTTGGGGAACTTATCCTCCTACGGTCACTGGGGGACATAGCTTTGACAGCACAACTCTTCTTT. Translated: CALGELILLRSLGDIALTAQLFF.

The rearrangement joins TRDV2 to TRDJ1, with TRDD3 matching 10 bases. After removal of 1 base from V and 2 bases from J, the junction contained 15 bases not matched to a gene. Germline V lookup: CDR1 GEAIGNYY, CDR2 EKD. This CDR3 is built from 19 residues. The CDR3 reads CACDTISYGGYGVTDKLIF. CDR3 DNA: TGTGCCTGTGACACTATTTCCTACGGGGGATACGGTGTAACCGATAAACTCATCTTT.

This clone came up a few times. The chain uses TRDV2 and TRDJ1, with 12 nucleotides matching TRDD3. The length of the CDR3 is 18 residues. Germline V lookup: CDR1 GEAIGNYY, CDR2 EKD. Losses at the gene ends were 3 bases for V and 0 bases for J; bases not matched to a gene: 10. The CDR3 sequence: CACDGLLGDTQYTDKLIF. The CDR3 DNA follows: TGTGCCTGTGACGGGTTACTGGGGGATACCCAGTACACCGATAAACTCATCTTT.

J is TRDJ1 and V is TRDV2, with TRDD3 matching over 12 bases. Unmatched junction bases numbered 8, after V lost 4 bases and J lost 0 bases. Germline V gives CDR1 GEAIGNYY, CDR2 EKD. The CDR3 covers 17 residues. As DNA, the CDR3 is TGTGCCTGTGAGCCTTTACTGGGGGATACCTACACCGATAAACTCATCTTT. Its protein product is CACEPLLGDTYTDKLIF.

V is TRDV2 and J is TRDJ1; 7 bases fit TRDD3. The junction had 15 bases not matched to a gene; V was cut back by 6 bases and J by 3 bases. This CDR3 contains 16 residues. In germline, CDR1 is GEAIGNYY, CDR2 EKD. For the CDR3, the DNA is TGTGCCTGTAACTCTCTGGGGGCTACGCCCGCCGATAAACTCATCTTT. Amino acids: CACNSLGATPADKLIF.

As concerns this clone: This sequence may be a read error, since a much larger clone differs from it by one base. This sample also contains other DNA sequences that code for the same CDR3. CDR3 in amino acids: CACDSVLGDTKGLIF. The CDR3 bases are TGTGCCTGTGACTCAGTACTGGGAGATACAAAGGGGCTCATCTTT. This chain connects TRDV2 to TRDJ1, with D tentatively TRDD3 (6 bases). V gave up 3 bases and J gave up 11 bases, with 24 bases separating them. The length of the CDR3 is 15 residues. In germline, CDR1 is GEAIGNYY, CDR2 EKD.

This clone was seen more than once but under ten times. The junction and the germline gene differ at one end; a read error may be behind it. The chain has TRDV2 and TRDJ1; TRDD3 matches at 10 bases. Germline CDR1 reads GEAIGNYY; CDR2 reads EKD. The CDR3 consists of 18 residues. The CDR3 nucleotides read TGTGCCTGTGACACCCTCTATACTGGGGGATCCTACACCGATAAACCCATCTTT. It is translated as CACDTLYTGGSYTDKPIF.

A note on this clone: A far larger clone differs by one base, so this is likely a read error. J is TRDJ1 and V is TRDV2; 9 nucleotides line up with TRDD3. Trimming cost V 5 bases and J 1 base; bases outside gene matches: 7. This CDR3 spans 15 amino acids. Germline assignment: CDR1 GEAIGNYY and CDR2 EKD. The CDR3 is CACGGLGEATDKLIF. The CDR3 nucleotides are TGTGCCTGTGGCGGACTGGGGGAAGCCACCGATAAACTCATCTTT.

The table lists this clone with a few counts. The rearrangement joins TRDV2 to TRDJ1, with D possibly matching TRDD3 (5 bases). The germline gives CDR1 GEAIGNYY, CDR2 EKD. The CDR3 loop spans 17 amino acids. V was cut by 1 base and J by 2 bases, with 19 bases left in between. This CDR3 reads CACDTWAPDGGTDKLIF. The CDR3 region has the DNA TGTGCCTGTGACACGTGGGCCCCCGACGGGGGGACCGATAAACTCATCTTT.

On this clone itself: This sequence may be a read error, since a much larger clone differs from it by one base. Other DNA sequences in the sample encode the same CDR3. The genes are TRDV2 and TRDJ1; 11 nucleotides line up with TRDD3. The CDR3 has 18 residues. The V gene's germline CDR1 is GEAIGNYY and CDR2 EKD. The CDR3 bases are TGTGCCTGTGACACCCTACTGGGGGATAAACGGTACACCGACAAACTCATCTTT. It translates to CACDTLLGDKRYTDKLIF.

This rearrangement joins TRDV2 to TRDJ3; the match to TRDD3 covers 10 bases. Trimming at V came to 3 bases and at J to 0 bases, leaving 13 bases not matched to a gene. There are 21 residues in the CDR3. CDR1 GEAIGNYY and CDR2 EKD come from the germline V gene. This CDR3 reads CACDPLATGGSSSWDTRQMFF. The CDR3 nucleotides read TGTGCCTGTGACCCTTTGGCTACTGGGGGATCGAGCTCCTGGGACACCCGACAGATGTTTTTC.

The sample holds a few counts of this clone. V usage is TRDV2 and J usage is TRDJ1, with 7 positions matching TRDD3. Germline assignment: CDR1 GEAIGNYY and CDR2 EKD. V shed 4 bases, J shed 0 bases, and the junction held 19 bases outside the gene matches. The CDR3 is 19 residues long. The CDR3 sequence is CACEMLREVGGKYTDKLIF. The CDR3 nucleotides read TGTGCCTGTGAAATGCTTCGGGAGGTTGGGGGAAAGTACACCGATAAACTCATCTTT.

This clone was found a few times. The chain employs TRDV2 and TRDJ1; the match to TRDD3 covers 12 bases. Germline CDR1 reads GEAIGNYY; CDR2 reads EKD. The V and J ends lost 2 bases and 1 base, in that order; junction bases with no gene match: 10. The CDR3 runs to 18 residues. The CDR3 DNA reads TGTGCCTGTGACATCACCCCCTCCTGGGGGATACGCACCGATAAACTCATCTTT. Translating it yields CACDITPSWGIRTDKLIF.

The chain uses TRDV2 and TRDJ1; 8 bases map to TRDD2. The CDR3 sequence is 20 residues long. Unmatched junction bases numbered 17, after V lost 0 bases and J lost 0 bases. Germline CDR1 reads GEAIGNYY; CDR2 reads EKD. CDR3 nucleotides: TGTGCCTGTGACACCCTTCCTACGGTACTGAGGGCTCCTAACACCGATAAACTCATCTTT. Residues: CACDTLPTVLRAPNTDKLIF.